The clone carrying this TCR beta chain turned up a few times. Its cognate antigen is unknown. V lost 7 bases, J lost 2 bases, and 10 bases lay in between. Germline V gene data show CDR1 as SGHTA and CDR2 as FQGNSA. This CDR3 is built from 13 residues. TCRdb re-derived calls from the 5' RACE reads in MiXCR, one entry per CDR3 protein. The sample lists about 210,000 distinct CDR3 sequences, 27% seen once, with about 10% in the top ten. The sample belongs to a study of T-cell memory formation after mild COVID-19. Study-wide results and limits: Day 37-peaking second-wave clones had unconfirmed SARS-CoV-2 specificity.

This TCR was recovered from an adult woman who had mild COVID-19 (a few samples of this study predate the infection). Cell type and time point are not known. Sequencing was performed on PBMCs or a T cell subset sorted from them (not recorded which). The genes are TRBV7-2 and TRBJ2-3; D remains unclear. As DNA, the CDR3 is TGTGCCAGCAACCTTTGGATCACAGATACGCAGTATTTT. It codes for CASNLWITDTQYF.